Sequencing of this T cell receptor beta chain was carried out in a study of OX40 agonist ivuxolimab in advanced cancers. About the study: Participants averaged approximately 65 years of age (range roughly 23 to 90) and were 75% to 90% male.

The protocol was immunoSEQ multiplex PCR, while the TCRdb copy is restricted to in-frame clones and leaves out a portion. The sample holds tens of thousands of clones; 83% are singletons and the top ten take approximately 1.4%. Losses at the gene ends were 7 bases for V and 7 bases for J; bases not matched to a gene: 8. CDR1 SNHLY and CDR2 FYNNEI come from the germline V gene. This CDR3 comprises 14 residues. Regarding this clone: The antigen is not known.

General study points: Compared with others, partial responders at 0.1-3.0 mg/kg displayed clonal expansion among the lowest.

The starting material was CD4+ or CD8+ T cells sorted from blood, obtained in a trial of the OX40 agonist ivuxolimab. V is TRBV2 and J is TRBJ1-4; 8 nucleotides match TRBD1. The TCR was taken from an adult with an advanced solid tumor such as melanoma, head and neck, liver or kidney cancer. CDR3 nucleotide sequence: TGTGCCAGCAAACCCAGGGGGCGTGTTGAAAAACTGTTTTTT. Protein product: CASKPRGRVEKLFF.